The clone carrying this TCR beta chain was seen at least ten times. No antigen is known for it. Relying on iRepertoire HTBI primers and Arm-PCR of CDR3 regions, the team built TCR beta libraries. Each CDR3 protein is one row after TCRdb ran MiXCR on the multiplex PCR reads. Of about 540,000 distinct CDR3 sequences listed, roughly 14% were seen once; the top ten hold 8.5% to 10%. The CDR3 runs to 15 residues. Germline V gene data show CDR1 as SGHRS and CDR2 as YFSETQ. Trimming cost V 6 bases and J 0 bases, with 15 bases left between them. This entry comes from a study of regulatory T cells in long-lasting Graves disease. The study, taken as a whole, reports: Study was limited to peripheral blood, excluding thyroid tissue.

Time point of the sample: newly diagnosed GD, antithyroid drugs for less than 3 months. Construction of the TCR library relied on RNA isolated from PBMCs. The data also belong to a second study, concerning T cells in Graves' hyperthyroidism and ophthalmopathy.

This TCR was sampled from a young man with Graves disease. The chain has TRBV5-1 and TRBJ1-1; D is ambiguous. The sample was peripheral blood mononuclear cells (PBMCs), taken at new diagnosis, from a patient treated with antithyroid drugs. The CDR3 spells CASMLTANMNTEAFF. In DNA form, the CDR3 reads TGCGCCAGCATGCTTACAGCTAACATGAACACTGAAGCTTTCTTT.